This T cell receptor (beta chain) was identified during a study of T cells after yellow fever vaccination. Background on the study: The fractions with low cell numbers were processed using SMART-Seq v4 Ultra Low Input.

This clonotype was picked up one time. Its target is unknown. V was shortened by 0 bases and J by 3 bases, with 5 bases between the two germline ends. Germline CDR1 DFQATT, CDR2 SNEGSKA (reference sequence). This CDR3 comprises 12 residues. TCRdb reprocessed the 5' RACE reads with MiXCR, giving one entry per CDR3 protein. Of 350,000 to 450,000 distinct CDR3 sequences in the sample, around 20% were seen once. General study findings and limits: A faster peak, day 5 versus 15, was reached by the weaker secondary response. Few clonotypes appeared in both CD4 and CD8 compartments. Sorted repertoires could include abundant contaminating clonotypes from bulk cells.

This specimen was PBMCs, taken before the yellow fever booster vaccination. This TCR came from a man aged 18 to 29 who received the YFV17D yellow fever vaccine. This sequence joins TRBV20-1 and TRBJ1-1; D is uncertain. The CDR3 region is CSARDWDTEAFF. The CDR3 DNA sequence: TGCAGTGCTAGAGATTGGGACACTGAAGCTTTCTTT.